These T cell receptor beta chains were read from a single sample in a study of glioma-infiltrating T cells after dendritic cell vaccination. Profiled with immunoSEQ multiplex PCR; TCRdb holds only in-frame clones, not every one. The sample carries tens of thousands of clones, 70% to 90% recorded once. Sequenced here: blood, sampled after dendritic cell vaccination. The receptors shown here come from a human donor with glioblastoma. The CDR3 runs from the conserved cysteine through the conserved F or W. D genes are given only for firm matches. Clone size is given for some rows only: seen once, a few or many times, or a class if the clone is expanded.

TRBJ1-5	TRBV7-6	NA	NA	CASSSRGQPQHF	TGTGCCAGCAGCTCCAGGGGTCAGCCCCAGCATTTT
TRBJ2-3	TRBV5-1	NA	NA	CASSLAGSTDTQYF	TGCGCCAGCAGCTTGGCCGGTAGCACAGATACGCAGTATTTT
TRBJ2-7	TRBV11-3	NA	TRBD1	CASSPSDRGPYEQYF	TGTGCCAGCAGCCCCTCGGACAGGGGGCCCTACGAGCAGTACTTC
TRBJ2-2	TRBV25-1	NA	TRBD2	CASRASGYNTGELFF	TGTGCCAGCAGAGCTAGCGGGTACAACACCGGGGAGCTGTTTTTT
TRBJ2-2	TRBV7-9	NA	NA	CASSLGRTGELFF	TGTGCCAGCAGCTTGGGGCGGACCGGGGAGCTGTTTTTT
TRBJ1-4	TRBV5-6	NA	NA	CASSLAVETPATNEKLFF	TGTGCCAGCAGCTTGGCGGTTGAGACACCTGCAACTAATGAAAAACTGTTTTTT
TRBJ1-3	TRBV5-1	NA	NA	CASSLGGPSSGNTIYF	TGCGCCAGCAGCTTGGGGGGCCCGAGCTCTGGAAACACCATATATTTT
TRBJ1-2	TRBV2	NA	NA	CASRQSRGYTF	TGTGCCAGCAGGCAAAGCCGGGGCTACACCTTC
TRBJ1-2	TRBV6-5	NA	TRBD1	CASRIQGVNYGYTF	TGTGCCAGCAGGATACAGGGGGTGAACTATGGCTACACCTTC
TRBJ1-2	TRBV19	NA	NA	CAATSGDYNYGYTF	TGTGCCGCAACTTCAGGGGACTATAACTATGGCTACACCTTC
TRBJ1-4	TRBV2	NA	TRBD1	CASDRVNEKLFF	TGTGCCTCCGACAGGGTTAATGAAAAACTGTTTTTT
TRBJ1-2	TRBV30	NA	NA	CAWGQGIGGCTF	NA
TRBJ2-2	TRBV10-1	NA	NA	CASSGFTGQGGTGELFF	TGCGCCAGCAGTGGATTTACAGGACAGGGAGGGACCGGGGAGCTGTTTTTT
TRBJ2-3	TRBV13	NA	TRBD2	CASSLPGLAASTDTQYF	TGTGCCAGCAGCTTACCCGGACTAGCGGCTAGCACAGATACGCAGTATTTT
TRBJ2-2	TRBV29-1	NA	TRBD2	CSVGLSGGPGTGELFF	TGCAGCGTTGGATTATCGGGAGGGCCAGGGACCGGGGAGCTGTTTTTT
TRBJ2-1	TRBV5-4	NA	NA	CASSSDWKYNEQFF	TGTGCCAGCAGCTCGGACTGGAAATACAATGAGCAGTTCTTC
TRBJ1-2	TRBV6-4	NA	NA	CASSEELNYGYTF	TGTGCCAGCAGTGAAGAGCTGAACTATGGCTACACCTTC
TRBJ2-1	TRBV5-1	NA	TRBD2	CASSLAIAGGPSNEQFF	TGCGCCAGCAGCTTGGCCATTGCGGGAGGGCCCTCGAATGAGCAGTTCTTC
TRBJ1-4	TRBV27	few	NA	CASSFLNEKLFF	TGTGCCAGCAGTTTTCTTAATGAAAAACTGTTTTTT
TRBJ2-3	TRBV7-3	NA	TRBD1	CASSLYHRGQGTDTQYF	TGTGCCAGCAGCTTGTATCACAGGGGGCAAGGGACAGATACGCAGTATTTT
TRBJ2-1	TRBV30	once	TRBD1	CAWSPFGTGLGTVYNEQFF	TGTGCCTGGAGCCCCTTCGGGACAGGCCTCGGGACCGTCTACAATGAGCAGTTCTTC
TRBJ2-2	TRBV19	NA	NA	CASSISWGGQGELFF	TGTGCCAGTAGTATCAGCTGGGGGGGCCAGGGGGAGCTGTTTTTT
TRBJ2-2	TRBV7-9	NA	NA	CASSLMGGGLNTGELFF	TGTGCCAGCAGCTTAATGGGCGGGGGCCTAAACACCGGGGAGCTGTTTTTT
TRBJ1-2	TRBV29-1	NA	NA	CSVERNSLYGYTF	TGCAGCGTTGAAAGGAACAGCCTCTATGGCTACACCTTC
TRBJ1-1	TRBV6-5	NA	NA	CASSYSGTKNTEAFF	TGTGCCAGCAGTTACTCCGGGACAAAGAACACTGAAGCTTTCTTT
TRBJ2-2	TRBV5-1	NA	TRBD2	CASSPTTSGSNGELFF	TGCGCCAGCAGCCCGACGACTAGCGGGAGTAACGGGGAGCTGTTTTTT
TRBJ2-6	TRBV5-4	NA	TRBD1	CASSSTGTGGPGANVLTF	TGTGCCAGCAGCTCCACCGGGACAGGGGGTCCTGGGGCCAACGTCCTGACTTTC
TRBJ1-3	TRBV6-5	few	NA	CASSYSGPGPRNTIYF	TGTGCCAGCAGTTACTCGGGGCCAGGTCCTAGAAACACCATATATTTT
TRBJ2-1	TRBV6-4	medium-sized	TRBD1	CASSDFGRGLVGEQFF	TGTGCCAGCAGTGACTTTGGCAGGGGGCTTGTTGGTGAGCAGTTCTTC
TRBJ2-5	TRBV27	NA	NA	CASTVRGTGRETQYF	TGTGCCAGCACCGTCCGGGGGACCGGTAGGGAGACCCAGTACTTC
TRBJ2-3	TRBV5-4	NA	NA	CASSLDPGTDTQYF	TGTGCCAGCAGCTTGGATCCAGGCACAGATACGCAGTATTTT
TRBJ2-1	TRBV7-9	NA	TRBD2	CASSSRLAGGGYNEQFF	TGTGCCAGCAGCTCCCGGTTAGCGGGAGGAGGTTACAATGAGCAGTTCTTC
TRBJ2-1	TRBV6-5	once	TRBD1	CASSYVDRGDYNEQFF	TGTGCCAGCAGTTACGTGGACAGGGGAGATTACAATGAGCAGTTCTTC
TRBJ2-7	TRBV2	few	NA	CASSAQGSLYEQYF	TGTGCCAGCAGTGCCCAGGGAAGTTTATACGAGCAGTACTTC
TRBJ2-2	TRBV10-3	NA	NA	CAITNEGAPNTGELFF	TGTGCCATCACCAATGAAGGGGCCCCGAACACCGGGGAGCTGTTTTTT
TRBJ2-1	TRBV7-9	NA	NA	CASSLGESSYNEQFF	TGTGCCAGCAGCTTAGGGGAGAGCTCCTACAATGAGCAGTTCTTC
TRBJ1-1	TRBV5-1	NA	NA	CASSLLVGNNEAFF	TGCGCCAGCAGCTTGTTGGTCGGGAATAATGAAGCTTTCTTT
TRBJ1-5	TRBV11-2	NA	NA	CASSLDGSRTANQPQHF	TGTGCCAGCAGCTTAGATGGGTCGAGGACAGCGAATCAGCCCCAGCATTTT
TRBJ1-5	TRBV5-1	NA	TRBD1	CASSLGARGYDQPQHF	TGCGCCAGCAGCTTGGGGGCCAGGGGGTACGATCAGCCCCAGCATTTT
TRBJ1-3	TRBV5-4	NA	NA	CASSLTINRAGNTIYF	TGTGCCAGCAGCTTGACCATCAACAGGGCTGGAAACACCATATATTTT
TRBJ1-4	TRBV2	NA	NA	CASSGGQTTNEKLFF	TGTGCCAGCAGTGGAGGACAGACAACTAATGAAAAACTGTTTTTT
TRBJ1-1	TRBV30	NA	TRBD1	CAWNQDRVKAFF	TGTGCCTGGAACCAAGACAGGGTAAAAGCTTTCTTT
TRBJ2-7	TRBV7-9	NA	TRBD2	CASSLTGGAYEQYF	TGTGCCAGCAGCTTAACGGGAGGGGCCTACGAGCAGTACTTC